These 28 T cell receptor beta chains share one sample of origin, sequenced in a study of Tregs in tolerant kidney transplant recipients. The data were produced by immunoSEQ multiplex PCR, yet TCRdb's version contains in-frame clones alone and is incomplete. The profile shows under 50,000 clones, roughly 96% of them singletons. What these receptors recognize is not known. Material: Tregs from blood cultured with allogeneic cells. These receptors were collected from a human donor in good health.

The chain joins TRBV7-6 to TRBJ2-2, with D perhaps matching TRBD1 or TRBD2 (6 bases each). The V gene's germline CDR1 is SGHVS and CDR2 FNYEAQ. V shed 10 bases and J shed 4 bases, with 16 bases lying between them. The CDR3 has 14 residues. The CDR3 reads CATSRGRGTGELFF. Here the CDR3 DNA reads TGTGCCACTTCTCGGGGGCGCGGCACCGGGGAGCTGTTTTTT.

V usage is TRBV7-9 and J usage is TRBJ1-6; D is undetermined. CDR1 SEHNR and CDR2 FQNEAQ come from the germline V gene (reference sequence). This CDR3 has 16 residues. V shed 1 base and J shed 8 bases, with 15 bases lying between them. CDR3 nucleotides: TGTGCCAGCAGCTTAGGCGTTGGGGTGGGTCATTCACCCCTCCACTTT. This codes for CASSLGVGVGHSPLHF.

The CDR3 loop reads CASSLQGVETQYF. CDR3 DNA sequence: TGCGCCAGCAGCTTGCAGGGGGTGGAGACCCAGTACTTC. J is TRBJ2-5 and V is TRBV5-1; 7 bases match TRBD1. Looked up from germline, CDR1 is SGHRS and CDR2 is YFSETQ. V was pared by 1 base and J by 5 bases, with 2 bases of the junction left unmatched. CDR3 length: 13 residues.

The V gene is TRBV5-4, the J gene TRBJ1-4, with a tentative D call TRBD1 (6 bases). The CDR3 has 15 residues. Germline values: CDR1 SGHNT, CDR2 YYREEE (reference sequence). V lost 4 bases and J lost 6, with 16 bases in between. The CDR3 nucleotides read TGTGCCAGCAGCAAGCAATCCAGGGGAGATGAAAAACTGTTTTTT. Its translation is CASSKQSRGDEKLFF.

This chain's CDR3 is CASRSRTLNHEQFF. CDR3 coding DNA: TGTGCCAGCAGGAGTCGGACACTTAATCATGAGCAGTTCTTC. The V call is TRBV5-8, the J call TRBJ2-1; D may be TRBD1 (5 bases). Per the germline V gene, CDR1 is SGHTS and CDR2 is YDEGEE. This CDR3 contains 14 residues. V lost 5 bases and J lost 8, with 17 bases in between.

The chain uses TRBV10-3 and TRBJ2-2; D perhaps matches TRBD2 (5 bases). The V gene's germline CDR1 is ENHRY and CDR2 SYGVKD. The CDR3 sequence is 12 residues long. Trimming took off 11 bases at V and 3 bases at J, with 10 bases between the two ends. For the CDR3, the DNA is TGTGCCCTCGGACTTGACACCGGGGAGCTGTTTTTT. This codes for CALGLDTGELFF.

The chain combines TRBV27 with TRBJ1-4; 7 bases are a match to TRBD1. CDR1 and CDR2 (germline): MNHEY, SMNVEV (reference sequence). The CDR3 sequence is 15 residues long. V lost 2 bases to trimming and J lost 7 bases; unmatched junction nucleotides: 7. For the CDR3, the DNA is TGTGCCAGCAGTTTAATAGGGGGCTATAGTGAAAAACTGTTTTTT. Its protein is CASSLIGGYSEKLFF.

The V gene is TRBV5-1, the J gene TRBJ1-3; a weak D match, TRBD1 (5 bases). The germline V gene encodes CDR1 SGHRS and CDR2 YFSETQ. V lost 4 bases to trimming and J lost 0 bases, with 14 bases between them. The CDR3 extends over 16 amino acids. CDR3 region: CASSPSRQFSGNTIYF. The CDR3 DNA reads TGCGCCAGCAGCCCAAGCCGACAGTTCTCTGGAAACACCATATATTTT.

In DNA, the CDR3 is TGCAGCGTTTGGCGGGGGCAAGACACAGATACGCAGTATTTT. Its translation is CSVWRGQDTDTQYF. The chain recombines TRBV29-1 with TRBJ2-3; D is possibly TRBD2 (7 bases). The germline V gene has CDR1 SQVTM and CDR2 ANQGSEA. Between the trimmed V and J ends, which lost 5 bases and 2 bases, there was a span of 14 bases. The CDR3 spans 14 residues.

This clone was observed a single time. The chain joins TRBV5-6 to TRBJ1-3, with unresolved D. The CDR3 is 13 residues long. V was clipped by 2 bases and J by 0 bases, with 3 bases between them. The germline gives CDR1 SGHDT, CDR2 YYEEEE. CDR3 loop: CASSLTSGNTIYF. CDR3 bases: TGTGCCAGCAGCTTAACCTCTGGAAACACCATATATTTT.

The chain has TRBV9 and TRBJ1-2, with D unclear. CDR1 and CDR2 (germline): SGDLS, YYNGEE. This CDR3 comprises 14 residues. V lost 8 bases and J lost 6, with 20 bases in between. The CDR3 sequence: CASPLRPGRNGYTF. The CDR3, as DNA: TGTGCCAGTCCTCTACGACCCGGACGTAATGGCTACACCTTC.

This clone was recorded only once. This rearrangement joins TRBV6-5 to TRBJ1-4, with a possible D match to TRBD1 (5 bases). V lost 2 bases to trimming and J lost 7 bases, with 14 bases between them. The V gene's germline CDR1 is MNHEY and CDR2 SVGAGI. This CDR3 region has 15 residues. CDR3 loop: CASSYLGRGVEKLFF. The CDR3 DNA follows: TGTGCCAGCAGTTACCTGGGTAGGGGCGTTGAAAAACTGTTTTTT.

The chain has TRBV5-1 and TRBJ1-1, with 7 bases that match TRBD1. V gave up 6 bases and J gave up 0 bases; unmatched junction bases: 8. CDR3 length: 15 amino acids. Germline CDR1 and CDR2: SGHRS and YFSETQ. The CDR3 protein is CASTLVTGMNTEAFF. The DNA for the CDR3 is TGCGCCAGCACCCTGGTGACAGGGATGAACACTGAAGCTTTCTTT.

The chain couples TRBV6-5 to TRBJ2-7; the match to TRBD1 covers 11 bases. V was clipped by 4 bases and J by 5 bases; unmatched bases: 10. CDR1 is MNHEY and CDR2 is SVGAGI in the germline V gene. This CDR3 has 16 amino acids. The CDR3 loop reads CASSLGTGTGGNEQYF. The CDR3 bases are TGTGCCAGCAGTTTAGGTACCGGGACAGGGGGAAACGAGCAGTACTTC.

This clone has only one observation. V and J are TRBV18 and TRBJ1-2; unclear D gene. Germline assignment: CDR1 KGHSH and CDR2 LQKENI. The CDR3 runs 18 residues. Between the trimmed V and J ends, which lost 0 bases and 4 bases, there was a span of 21 bases. DNA of the CDR3: TGTGCCAGCTCACCACCGGACGGGCGTCCTTCACCCCGCTATGGCTACACCTTC. Its protein is CASSPPDGRPSPRYGYTF.

V and J are TRBV27 and TRBJ1-1; possible D gene TRBD1, 6 bases. V lost 3 bases and J lost 1, with 12 bases in between. This CDR3 comprises 15 residues. Per germline, CDR1 MNHEY and CDR2 SMNVEV (reference sequence). DNA for the CDR3: TGTGCCAGCAGTTTCGGGAGACAGGCGAACACTGAAGCTTTCTTT. This codes for CASSFGRQANTEAFF.

This sequence joins TRBV6-1 and TRBJ1-6, with D tentatively TRBD1 (5 bases). The germline CDR1 and CDR2 sequences are MNHNS and SASEGT. The CDR3 contains 16 residues. Trimming shortened V by 3 bases and J by 5 bases, and 14 bases separated the two germline ends. The CDR3 is CASSEQGRRNNSPLHF. In DNA, the CDR3 is TGTGCCAGCAGTGAGCAGGGTCGGCGGAATAATTCACCCCTCCACTTT.

The genes are TRBV6-6 and TRBJ1-2; possible D gene TRBD1, 5 bases. This CDR3 contains 13 residues. Trimming removed 8 bases from V and 4 bases from J, with 14 bases in between. Germline lookup yields CDR1 MNHNY and CDR2 SVGAGI (reference sequence). CDR3 region: CASSEEGIYGYTF. The CDR3 nucleotides are TGTGCCAGCTCCGAGGAGGGGATCTATGGCTACACCTTC.

This chain uses TRBV5-1 with TRBJ2-1; 11 bases align to TRBD1. CDR3 size: 15 residues. Germline V lookup: CDR1 SGHRS, CDR2 YFSETQ. V shed 5 bases and J 2 bases; nucleotides not matched to a gene: 3. The DNA of the CDR3 is TGCGCCAGCAGGGAGGGACAGGGGGCCTACAATGAGCAGTTCTTC. This gives the protein CASREGQGAYNEQFF. Full variable domain (remainder filled in from reference TRBV5-1 and TRBJ2-1): KAGVTQTPRYLIKTRGQQVTLSCSPISGHRSVSWYQQTPGQGLQFLFEYFSETQRNKGNFPGRFSGRQFSNSRSEMNVSTLELGDSALYLCASREGQGAYNEQFFGPGTRLTVL.

The chain recombines TRBV19 with TRBJ1-1; a possible D gene is TRBD1 (5 bases). The CDR3 has 13 amino acids. In germline, CDR1 is LNHDA, CDR2 SQIVND (reference sequence). V lost 7 bases and J lost 6, with 15 bases in between. The CDR3 sequence is CASNPRGWAEAFF. As DNA, the CDR3 is TGTGCCAGTAATCCGCGGGGCTGGGCTGAAGCTTTCTTT.

This chain joins TRBV9 and TRBJ1-6; D unresolved. V was shortened by 0 bases and J by 6 bases, with 13 bases between the two germline ends. This CDR3 is built from 16 residues. Germline V gene lookup returns CDR1 SGDLS and CDR2 YYNGEE. The CDR3 DNA follows: TGTGCCAGCAGCGTAGGGGTGTGGACTAGTAATTCACCCCTCCACTTT. Protein sequence: CASSVGVWTSNSPLHF.

V usage is TRBV30 and J usage is TRBJ1-5; D ambiguous. This CDR3 has 13 residues. CDR1 and CDR2 (germline): GTSNPN, SVGIG (reference sequence). V was pared by 1 base and J by 4 bases, with 8 bases between. Here the CDR3 DNA reads TGTGCCTGGAGTGGTGGAACTAATCAGCCCCAGCATTTT. It is translated as CAWSGGTNQPQHF.

The chain carries TRBV7-9 and TRBJ2-5; 7 bases fit TRBD2. CDR1 and CDR2 (germline): SEHNR, FQNEAQ (reference sequence). The CDR3 runs 16 residues. The V and J ends lost 5 bases and 1 base, in that order; junction bases with no gene match: 10. CDR3: CASSALTSRVQETQYF. The CDR3 nucleotides are TGTGCCAGCAGCGCCCTGACTAGCCGAGTCCAAGAGACCCAGTACTTC.

J is TRBJ2-7 and V is TRBV2; TRBD1 is a possible D gene (6 bases). This CDR3 spans 15 amino acids. The germline V and J ends were trimmed by 1 base and 3 bases, with 13 bases remaining between them. The V gene's germline CDR1 is SNHLY and CDR2 FYNNEI. The CDR3: CASSEGLGHFYEQYF. The CDR3 DNA is TGTGCCAGCAGTGAAGGTCTGGGACACTTCTACGAGCAGTACTTC.

The chain combines TRBV6-6 with TRBJ2-3; TRBD1 might be the D (6 bases). Trimming took off 4 bases at V and 5 bases at J, with 19 bases between the two ends. Germline V gene lookup returns CDR1 MNHNY and CDR2 SVGAGI (reference sequence). The CDR3 extends over 16 amino acids. The CDR3 DNA is TGTGCCAGCAGTTCAGGATTACCAGGGGCGGGAGATACGCAGTATTTT. It yields the protein CASSSGLPGAGDTQYF.

This clone was observed a single time. The rearrangement uses TRBV6-6 and TRBJ2-7; D remains unclear. This CDR3 contains 12 residues. V was trimmed by 6 bases and J by 6 bases, leaving 12 bases between them. CDR1 is MNHNY, CDR2 SVGAGI, per germline (reference sequence). CDR3 DNA: TGTGCCAGCAGAGAGGCCCCCTTCGAGCAGTACTTC. Residues: CASREAPFEQYF.

The rearrangement uses TRBV7-9 and TRBJ1-1; D is unresolved. V shed 3 bases and J shed 0 bases, with 5 bases lying between them. CDR1 and CDR2 from the germline V gene are SEHNR and FQNEAQ (reference sequence). The CDR3 runs 13 residues. The CDR3 bases are TGTGCCAGCAGCTTTGAAATGAACACTGAAGCTTTCTTT. Amino acids: CASSFEMNTEAFF.

This chain connects TRBV29-1 to TRBJ2-6, with D possibly TRBD2 on 5 matching bases. In germline, CDR1 is SQVTM, CDR2 ANQGSEA. The ends were cut back, 5 bases at V and 3 bases at J, with 5 bases in the middle. The CDR3 runs to 12 residues. The CDR3 is CSVTSGANVLTF. The CDR3 DNA reads TGCAGCGTTACTAGTGGGGCCAACGTCCTGACTTTC.